This T cell receptor (beta chain) is from a study of neurological immune-mediated disorders. About the research overall: About 90% of the roughly 35 multiple sclerosis patients had relapsing-remitting disease; 3 had secondary progressive. Study results and limitations: In HTLV-1-associated myelopathy, TCR clonal expansion was greatest, whereas multiple sclerosis had the least, falling below healthy controls.

Synthesis of cDNA used 5'RACE (with 10-nucleotide random UMIs). Each CDR3 protein is one row after TCRdb ran MiXCR on the 5' RACE reads. The repertoire has approximately 89,000 distinct CDR3 sequences, roughly 4.5% of them found once; the top ten carry around 5.8%. Time point noted: longitudinal time-point 3. Libraries used 2 million unsorted PBMCs kept frozen in RNAlater. In its sample, this clonotype was seen many times. Antigen specificity is unknown. There are 14 residues in the CDR3. The V gene's germline CDR1 is DFQATT and CDR2 SNEGSKA (reference sequence). V lost 2 bases and J lost 3, with 11 bases in between.

The chain recombines TRBV20-1 with TRBJ1-3, with D hard to call. The sample consisted of PBMCs. This TCR came from an older woman with multiple sclerosis. For the CDR3, the DNA is TGCAGTGCTAGACCAGGAGGGAATGGAAACACCATATATTTT. This gives the protein CSARPGGNGNTIYF.